A selection of T cell receptor beta chains follows, all from one sample in a study of T cell responses to AZD1222 COVID-19 vaccine. Profiling relied on immunoSEQ multiplex PCR, and the TCRdb table lists in-frame clones only, not all of them. The sample yields more than 80,000 clones, over 75% seen once. The sample consisted of peripheral blood, taken on day 0 of AZD1222 vaccination. These receptors were taken from an adult in good health. Each CDR3 is given with its conserved first and last residue. A D gene is named only where the DNA matches it firmly. Expanded clones are given a class, and other clones once, few, many or no size at all.

NA,NA,TRBV19,TRBJ2-3,CASGGGWVDTQYF,TGTGCCAGCGGGGGAGGTTGGGTGGATACGCAGTATTTT
NA,NA,TRBV4-3,TRBJ2-6,CASSQAIQGVGANVLTF,TGCGCCAGCAGCCAAGCGATACAGGGTGTTGGGGCCAACGTCCTGACTTTC
NA,NA,TRBV27,TRBJ2-7,CASSLSGNYEQYF,TGTGCCAGCAGTTTATCAGGGAACTACGAGCAGTACTTC
TRBD1,NA,TRBV2,TRBJ1-5,CASKRTRTGGRNQPQHF,TGTGCCAGCAAAAGAACCAGGACAGGGGGACGCAATCAGCCCCAGCATTTT
NA,NA,TRBV2,TRBJ1-5,CASSGGENQPQHF,TGTGCCAGCAGTGGAGGGGAGAATCAGCCCCAGCATTTT
TRBD2,NA,TRBV4-1,TRBJ2-7,CASSPGLAGSSYEQYF,TGCGCCAGCAGCCCAGGACTAGCGGGAAGCTCCTACGAGCAGTACTTC
NA,few,TRBV24-1,TRBJ2-3,CATSRRGTDTQYF,TGTGCCACCTCCCGTAGGGGTACAGATACGCAGTATTTT
NA,once,TRBV4-1,TRBJ1-2,CASSQEGRPSYGYTF,TGCGCCAGCAGCCAAGAGGGCAGGCCTTCCTATGGCTACACCTTC
NA,NA,TRBV5-1,TRBJ2-1,CASSTGTNNEQFF,TGCGCCAGCAGCACCGGGACCAACAATGAGCAGTTCTTC
NA,NA,TRBV4-3,TRBJ1-1,CASSQESPGFGEAFF,TGCGCCAGCAGCCAAGAATCCCCTGGGTTCGGTGAAGCTTTCTTT
NA,NA,TRBV10-3,TRBJ1-1,CAIRVRGEAFF,TGTGCCATCAGGGTCAGGGGTGAAGCTTTCTTT
NA,once,TRBV11-2,TRBJ2-5,CASSLPSAETQYF,TGTGCCAGCAGCCTGCCTAGCGCAGAGACCCAGTACTTC
NA,once,TRBV7-3,TRBJ2-1,CASSLGGMDGEQFF,TGTGCCAGCAGCTTAGGGGGGATGGATGGTGAGCAGTTCTTC
TRBD2,NA,TRBV9,TRBJ2-1,CASSPGSGSYEQFF,TGTGCCAGCAGCCCGGGTAGCGGGAGTTATGAGCAGTTCTTC
TRBD1,NA,TRBV5-1,TRBJ1-1,CASSNRDSMNTEAFF,TGCGCCAGCAGCAACCGGGACAGCATGAACACTGAAGCTTTCTTT
NA,NA,TRBV6-2/TRBV6-3,TRBJ2-3,CASSRGEGRGTDTQYF,TGTGCCAGCAGTAGGGGGGAGGGCCGCGGCACAGATACGCAGTATTTT